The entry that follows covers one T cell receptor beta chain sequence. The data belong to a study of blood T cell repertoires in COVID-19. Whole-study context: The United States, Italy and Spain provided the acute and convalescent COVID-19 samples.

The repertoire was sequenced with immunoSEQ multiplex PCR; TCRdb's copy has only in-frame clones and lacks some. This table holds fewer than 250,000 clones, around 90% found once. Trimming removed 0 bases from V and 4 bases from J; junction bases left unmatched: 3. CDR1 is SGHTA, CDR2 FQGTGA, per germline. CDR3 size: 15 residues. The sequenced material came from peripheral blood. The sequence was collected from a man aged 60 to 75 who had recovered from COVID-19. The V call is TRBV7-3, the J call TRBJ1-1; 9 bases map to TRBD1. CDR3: CASSLTRDRVTEAFF. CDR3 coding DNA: TGTGCCAGCAGCTTAACGAGGGACAGGGTCACTGAAGCTTTCTTT.